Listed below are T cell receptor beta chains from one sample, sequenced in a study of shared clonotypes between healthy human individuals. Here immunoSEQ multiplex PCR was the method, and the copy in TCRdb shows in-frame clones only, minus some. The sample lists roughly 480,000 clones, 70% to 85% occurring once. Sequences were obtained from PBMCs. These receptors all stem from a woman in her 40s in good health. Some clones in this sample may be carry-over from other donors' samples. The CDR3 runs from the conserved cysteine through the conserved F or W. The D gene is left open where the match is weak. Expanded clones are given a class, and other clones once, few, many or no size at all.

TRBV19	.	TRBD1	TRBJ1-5	CASRSWTGGDQPQHF	TGTGCCAGTAGATCTTGGACAGGGGGAGATCAGCCCCAGCATTTT
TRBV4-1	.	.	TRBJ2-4	CASSPGLPAVAKNIQYF	TGCGCCAGCAGCCCAGGACTACCGGCCGTGGCCAAAAACATTCAGTACTTC
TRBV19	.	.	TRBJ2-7	CASSLELGPYEQYF	TGTGCCAGTAGCCTGGAACTGGGGCCCTACGAGCAGTACTTC
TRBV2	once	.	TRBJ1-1	CASSRNKIEAFF	TGTGCCAGCAGCCGTAACAAGATTGAAGCTTTCTTT
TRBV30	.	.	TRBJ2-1	CAWSRGQGIRLFF	TGTGCCTGGAGTAGAGGGCAGGGGATCAGACTGTTCTTC
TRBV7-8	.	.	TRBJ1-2	CASSRPLTYGYTF	TGTGCCAGCAGCCGACCTTTAACCTATGGCTACACCTTC
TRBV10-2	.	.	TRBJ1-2	CASSEWVGTNYGYTF	TGCGCCAGCAGTGAGTGGGTCGGAACAAACTATGGCTACACCTTC
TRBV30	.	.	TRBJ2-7	CAWRSLGNLEQYF	TGTGCCTGGAGGTCCTTAGGGAACCTCGAGCAGTACTTC
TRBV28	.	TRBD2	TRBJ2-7	CASRPGLAGNYEQYF	TGTGCCAGCAGACCCGGACTAGCGGGAAACTACGAGCAGTACTTC
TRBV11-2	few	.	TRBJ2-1	CASSSSASSYNEQFF	TGTGCCAGCAGCTCTAGCGCGAGCTCCTACAATGAGCAGTTCTTC
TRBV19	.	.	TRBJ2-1	CASSIVGLSNEQFF	TGTGCCAGTAGTATAGTTGGGCTAAGCAATGAGCAGTTCTTC
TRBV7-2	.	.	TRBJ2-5	CASSATMVETQYF	TGTGCCAGCAGCGCAACTATGGTGGAGACCCAGTACTTC
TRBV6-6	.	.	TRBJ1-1	CASIPRQENTEAFF	TGTGCCAGCATCCCGAGACAGGAGAACACTGAAGCTTTCTTT
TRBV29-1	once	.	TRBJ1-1	CSAGIKASNTEAFF	TGCAGCGCAGGGATTAAGGCCTCGAACACTGAAGCTTTCTTT
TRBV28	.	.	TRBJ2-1	CASSQTLNEQFF	TGTGCCAGCAGCCAGACTTTGAATGAGCAGTTCTTC
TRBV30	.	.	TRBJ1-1	CAWSGGARTEAFF	TGTGCCTGGAGTGGGGGGGCGCGGACTGAAGCTTTCTTT
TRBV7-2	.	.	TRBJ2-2	CASSLVGGSGNTGELFF	TGTGCCAGCAGCTTAGTTGGGGGTAGCGGGAACACCGGGGAGCTGTTTTTT
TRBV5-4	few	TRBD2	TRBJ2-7	CASSLVGGGSYEQYF	TGTGCCAGCAGCTTGGTTGGGGGGGGCTCCTACGAGCAGTACTTC
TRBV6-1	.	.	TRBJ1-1	CASSDSTEAFF	TGTGCCAGCAGTGATTCCACTGAAGCTTTCTTT
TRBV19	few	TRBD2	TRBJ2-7	CASSQSGGTYEQYF	TGTGCCAGTAGTCAGTCGGGAGGGACCTACGAGCAGTACTTC
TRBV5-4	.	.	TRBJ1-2	CASSPTPGTTNYGYTF	TGTGCCAGCAGTCCTACCCCCGGGACAACAAACTATGGCTACACCTTC
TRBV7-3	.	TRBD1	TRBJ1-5	CASSLRQGQPQHF	TGTGCCAGCAGCTTAAGACAGGGTCAGCCCCAGCATTTT
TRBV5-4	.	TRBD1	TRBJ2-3	CASSSGQARATDTQYF	TGTGCCAGCAGCTCCGGACAGGCCCGAGCTACAGATACGCAGTATTTT
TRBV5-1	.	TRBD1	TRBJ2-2	CASRQGQGYTGELFF	TGCGCCAGCAGACAAGGACAGGGGTACACCGGGGAGCTGTTTTTT
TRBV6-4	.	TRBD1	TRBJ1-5	CASSDTGDNQPQHF	TGTGCCAGCAGTGACACAGGGGATAATCAGCCCCAGCATTTT
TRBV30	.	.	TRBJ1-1	CAWSFLGDTEAFF	TGTGCCTGGAGTTTTCTAGGGGACACTGAAGCTTTCTTT
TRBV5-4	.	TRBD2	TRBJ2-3	CASRKAGDLFTDTQYF	TGTGCCAGCAGGAAGGCGGGAGATCTGTTCACAGATACGCAGTATTTT
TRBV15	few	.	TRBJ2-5	CATSALQLSSGVTQYF	TGTGCCACCAGCGCCCTGCAGTTGTCGTCAGGGGTGACCCAGTACTTC
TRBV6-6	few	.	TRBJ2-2	CASSYEGRGGELFF	TGTGCCAGCAGTTATGAGGGGCGCGGCGGGGAGCTGTTTTTT
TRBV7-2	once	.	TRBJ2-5	CASSLASRFGVGETQYF	TGTGCCAGCAGCTTAGCGTCCCGATTCGGGGTCGGCGAGACCCAGTACTTC
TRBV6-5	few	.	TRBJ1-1	CASSYSRGGDTEAFF	TGTGCCAGCAGTTACTCCAGGGGAGGCGACACTGAAGCTTTCTTT
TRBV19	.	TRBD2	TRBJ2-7	CATQAGPIGEQYF	TGTGCCACCCAAGCGGGACCGATTGGCGAGCAGTACTTC
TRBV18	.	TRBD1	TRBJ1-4	CASSSSQGAVNEKLFF	TGTGCCAGCTCATCCTCCCAGGGGGCTGTCAATGAAAAACTGTTTTTT
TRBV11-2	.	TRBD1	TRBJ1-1	CASSLLPGQGATAFF	TGTGCCAGCAGCTTACTTCCGGGACAGGGGGCAACGGCTTTCTTT
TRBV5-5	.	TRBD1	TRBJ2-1	CASSLGDSPYNEQFF	TGTGCCAGCAGCTTGGGGGACAGCCCCTACAATGAGCAGTTCTTC
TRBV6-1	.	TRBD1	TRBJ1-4	CASSSGQGLNEKLFF	TGTGCCAGCAGTAGTGGACAGGGCCTGAATGAAAAACTGTTTTTT
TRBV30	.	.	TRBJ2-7	CAWTGPGGYEQYF	TGTGCCTGGACAGGGCCAGGGGGGTACGAGCAGTACTTC
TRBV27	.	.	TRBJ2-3	CASSTVGSAKSTDTQYF	TGTGCCAGCAGCACCGTCGGATCAGCGAAGAGCACAGATACGCAGTATTTT
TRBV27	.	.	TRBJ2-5	CASSPWAGSRETQYF	TGTGCCAGCAGTCCCTGGGCCGGGAGTAGAGAGACCCAGTACTTC
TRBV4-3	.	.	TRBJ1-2	CASSLLRERNYGYTF	TGCGCCAGCAGCCTTCTCCGGGAGAGGAACTATGGCTACACCTTC
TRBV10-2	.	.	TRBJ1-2	CASRDGGGYGYTF	TGCGCCAGCAGAGACGGTGGTGGGTACGGCTACACCTTC
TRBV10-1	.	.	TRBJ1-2	CASSETRDYGYTF	TGCGCCAGCAGTGAGACCAGGGACTATGGCTACACCTTC
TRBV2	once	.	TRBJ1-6	CASSPTIHSPLHF	TGTGCCAGCAGTCCGACTATTCATTCACCCCTCCACTTT
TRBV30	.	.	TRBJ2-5	CAWSVFMAVSASTQYF	TGTGCCTGGAGTGTCTTTATGGCGGTGTCAGCGTCAACCCAGTACTTC
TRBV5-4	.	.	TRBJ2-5	CASSFKGGETQYF	TGTGCCAGCAGCTTCAAAGGGGGGGAGACCCAGTACTTC
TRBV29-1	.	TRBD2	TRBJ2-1	CSVEDRGGGGSFF	TGCAGCGTTGAAGATCGGGGGGGAGGTGGTTCCTTCTTC
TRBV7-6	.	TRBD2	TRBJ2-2	CASSPFPRESGELFF	TGTGCCAGCAGCCCCTTCCCGCGGGAGTCCGGGGAGCTGTTTTTT
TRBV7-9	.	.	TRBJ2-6	CASSSTRGESAGANVLTF	TGTGCCAGCAGCTCGACCAGGGGAGAGAGTGCTGGGGCCAACGTCCTGACTTTC
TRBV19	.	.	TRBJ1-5	CASRPTQGLRQPQHF	TGTGCCAGTAGGCCAACCCAGGGGCTGAGGCAGCCCCAGCATTTT
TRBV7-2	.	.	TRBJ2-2	CASSPGNAAGELFF	TGTGCCAGCAGCCCCGGGAACGCGGCCGGGGAGCTGTTTTTT
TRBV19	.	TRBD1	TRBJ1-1	CASSQTGGRMNTEAFF	TGTGCCAGTAGTCAAACAGGGGGGCGGATGAACACTGAAGCTTTCTTT
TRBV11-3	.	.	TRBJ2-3	CASSDRRTDTDTQYF	TGTGCCAGCAGCGACCGGAGGACTGACACAGATACGCAGTATTTT
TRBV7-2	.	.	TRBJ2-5	CASSLFGSGETQYF	TGTGCCAGCAGCTTATTCGGGAGTGGGGAGACCCAGTACTTC
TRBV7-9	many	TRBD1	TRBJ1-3	CASSLDGRGPGNTIYF	TGTGCCAGCAGCTTAGATGGCAGGGGGCCTGGAAACACCATATATTTT
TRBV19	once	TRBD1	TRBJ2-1	CASSIGEQGYNEQFF	TGTGCCAGTAGTATAGGGGAACAGGGGTACAATGAGCAGTTCTTC
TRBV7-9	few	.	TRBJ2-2	CASRPRWEDTGELFF	TGTGCCAGCAGGCCCAGGTGGGAGGACACCGGGGAGCTGTTTTTT
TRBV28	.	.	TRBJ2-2	CASSFSNGAGELFF	TGTGCCAGCAGTTTTAGCAATGGGGCCGGGGAGCTGTTTTTT
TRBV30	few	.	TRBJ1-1	CAWSETGLYTEAFF	TGTGCCTGGAGTGAGACAGGACTATACACTGAAGCTTTCTTT
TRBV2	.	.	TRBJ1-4	CASSAGSATNEKLFF	TGTGCCAGCAGTGCCGGCTCAGCAACTAATGAAAAACTGTTTTTT